These T cell receptor beta chains were read from a single sample in a study of blood T cell repertoires in COVID-19. Only in-frame clones appear in the TCRdb table, and some are missing; sequencing was by immunoSEQ multiplex PCR. The table lists around 370,000 clones, nearly 90% of them singletons, with 5% to 8.5% in the top ten. The specimen sequenced was peripheral blood. These receptors were collected from a young man with active or convalescent COVID-19. CDR3s include the opening cysteine and the closing phenylalanine or tryptophan. The D gene is left open where the match is weak. Only part of the rows carry a size: once, few, many, or a class if the clone is expanded.

>-|TRBJ1-1|TRBD1|TRBV7-8
TGTGCCAGCAGCTTAGATGACAGGGGGCTAGTCCTACGTCGGAACACTGAAGCTTTCTTT
CASSLDDRGLVLRRNTEAFF
>-|TRBJ1-6|-|TRBV4-3
TGCGCCAGCAGCCAATCGGATAATTCACCCCTCCACTTT
CASSQSDNSPLHF
>-|TRBJ2-5|-|TRBV21-1
TGTGCCAGCAGCAAAAGGAGGGGTGTGAGGGTAATGACGACCCAGTACTTC
CASSKRRGVRVMTTQYF
>-|TRBJ1-5|-|TRBV19
TGTGCCAGTAGGGACCTACAGGGAACAGACTATCAGCCCCAGCATTTT
CASRDLQGTDYQPQHF
>-|TRBJ1-2|-|TRBV18
TGTGCCAGCTCACCACGCAGGGTTGGCTACACCTTC
CASSPRRVGYTF
>-|TRBJ1-2|-|TRBV19
TGTGCCAGTAGTATAAGGACACCGTATGGCTACACCTTC
CASSIRTPYGYTF
>-|TRBJ2-2|-|TRBV18
TGTGCCAGCTCACCCCGGGGTGCCGGGGAGCTGTTTTTT
CASSPRGAGELFF
>once|TRBJ2-3|TRBD2|TRBV10-2
TGCGCCAGCAGTCGACTAGCGGGAGGGGTAGATACGCAGTATTTT
CASSRLAGGVDTQYF
>-|TRBJ2-1|TRBD2|TRBV5-1
TGCGCCAGCAGACAGACTAGCGGGAGTGGTGAGCAGTTCTTC
CASRQTSGSGEQFF
>-|TRBJ2-1|TRBD2|TRBV10-2
TGCGCCAGCAACGGCAGGGGGCAGCTAGCGGGAGTCTACAATGAGCAGTTCTTC
CASNGRGQLAGVYNEQFF
>-|TRBJ2-7|TRBD1|TRBV5-1
TGCGCCAGCAGCCAGGGACAGACTACCTACGAGCAGTACTTC
CASSQGQTTYEQYF
>-|TRBJ2-3|-|TRBV7-9
TGTGCCAGCAGCCCGCCTATGGGACAGCAGTATTTT
CASSPPMGQQYF
>-|TRBJ1-6|TRBD1|TRBV6-6
TGTGCCAGCAGCCGAAGACAGGGGGCAGATTCACCCCTCCACTTT
CASSRRQGADSPLHF
>-|TRBJ1-2|-|TRBV7-2
TGTGCCAGCACCCTGGAGGCGGGTCATGGCTACACCTTC
CASTLEAGHGYTF
>-|TRBJ2-7|-|TRBV28
TGTGCCAGCAGCACAGGACCTTACGAGCAGTACTTC
CASSTGPYEQYF
>-|TRBJ2-6|TRBD2|TRBV7-3
TGTGCCAGCAGCAGCCTAGCGGGCACCTCTGGGGCCAACGTCCTGACTTTC
CASSSLAGTSGANVLTF
>-|TRBJ1-5|TRBD1|TRBV6-5
TGTGCCAGCAGTAAGGACAGGGGTTCCAATCAGCCCCAGCATTTT
CASSKDRGSNQPQHF
>-|TRBJ1-5|TRBD1|TRBV6-5
TGTGCCAGCAGTTCCCGGGACAGCGACAATCAGCCCCAGCATTTT
CASSSRDSDNQPQHF
>-|TRBJ1-6|-|TRBV3-1/TRBV3-2
TGTGCCAGCAGCCTAACAGGGATTGGTTCACCCCTCCACTTT
CASSLTGIGSPLHF
>-|TRBJ1-5|-|TRBV7-5
TGTGCCAGAAGCCCTCACGTGGGCACGAATAGCAATCAGCCCCAGCATTTT
CARSPHVGTNSNQPQHF
>-|TRBJ2-2|-|TRBV28
TGTGCCAGCAGACAGAACACCGGGGAGCTGTTTTTT
CASRQNTGELFF
>-|TRBJ1-5|-|TRBV4-3
TGCGCCAGCAGCCAAGATTTCAATAGCAATCAGCCCCAGCATTTT
CASSQDFNSNQPQHF
>-|TRBJ2-7|-|TRBV7-3
TGTGCCAGCAGCTTAGAAAGGGGGTCCTACGAGCAGTACTTC
CASSLERGSYEQYF
>-|TRBJ2-7|TRBD1|TRBV7-2
TGTGCCAGCAGCTTTACCGGGACAGAGCATTTTTACGAGCAGTACTTC
CASSFTGTEHFYEQYF
>-|TRBJ1-1|-|TRBV11-2
TGTGCCAGCAGCTTAACAGGGAACACTGAAGCTTTCTTT
CASSLTGNTEAFF
>-|TRBJ1-2|-|TRBV7-2
TGTGCCAGCAGCCCTACAGCCGGATGGGGCTACACCTTC
CASSPTAGWGYTF
>-|TRBJ1-5|TRBD1|TRBV6-6
TGTGCCAGCAGTCTAAGATTTCCGGGACAGGGACCCGTTTATAGCAATCAGCCCCAGCATTTT
CASSLRFPGQGPVYSNQPQHF
>-|TRBJ1-5|-|TRBV4-1
TGCGCCAGCAGCCAAGAATCGCGGAGCAATCAGCCCCAGCATTTT
CASSQESRSNQPQHF
>-|TRBJ2-5|TRBD2|TRBV5-8
TGTGCCAGCGGGGTACTAGCGGGAGAAGAGACCCAGTACTTC
CASGVLAGEETQYF
>-|TRBJ1-2|-|TRBV6-5
TGTGCCAGCAACACAGGGTTTGTTGGCTACACCTTC
CASNTGFVGYTF
>-|TRBJ1-6|-|TRBV30
TGTGCCTGGAGTTCCGGTAATAATTCACCCCTCCACTTT
CAWSSGNNSPLHF
>-|TRBJ1-1|-|TRBV21-1
TGTGCCAGCCGACCGACAGGGAAAGACACTGAAGCTTTCTTT
CASRPTGKDTEAFF
>-|TRBJ1-5|-|TRBV3-1/TRBV3-2
TGTGCCAGCAGCCAAGGGGAGGGACAGCCCCAGCATTTT
CASSQGEGQPQHF
>-|TRBJ1-5|-|TRBV27
TGTGCCAGCAGTTTATCGGAACAGGCAAATCAGCCCCAGCATTTT
CASSLSEQANQPQHF
>once|TRBJ1-5|-|TRBV19
TGTGCCAGTAGTACAGCCAGGCCTACCTATAGCAATCAGCCCCAGCATTTT
CASSTARPTYSNQPQHF
>-|TRBJ1-5|TRBD1|TRBV2
TGTGCCAGCAGGGGGTGGGGACAGGGCAATCAGCCCCAGCATTTT
CASRGWGQGNQPQHF
>-|TRBJ2-7|-|TRBV24-1
TGTGCCACCAGGGGGGCGCGCCGGGAACTAATGTACGAGCAGTACTTC
CATRGARRELMYEQYF
>-|TRBJ1-1|TRBD1|TRBV18
TGTGCCAGCTCAATCCAGCAGGGGGCGAGGACTGAAGCTTTCTTT
CASSIQQGARTEAFF
>-|TRBJ1-2|TRBD1|TRBV7-9
TGTGCCAGCAGACATCCTCCGGGACAGGGAAACTATGGCTACACCTTC
CASRHPPGQGNYGYTF
>-|TRBJ2-5|-|TRBV5-6
TGTGCCAGCAGTCCTCCGGAGGGGGCGACAGATGGGACCCAGTACTTC
CASSPPEGATDGTQYF
>-|TRBJ2-7|-|TRBV2
TGTGCCAGCAGTGAAGCCCCGGGAGACTCCTACGAGCAGTACTTC
CASSEAPGDSYEQYF
>few|TRBJ2-1|-|TRBV6-5
TGTGCCAGCATCAGGGACTCCTACAATGAGCAGTTCTTC
CASIRDSYNEQFF
>-|TRBJ1-3|TRBD1|TRBV4-1
TGCGCCAGCACTACAGACAGGGGCTCTGGAAACACCATATATTTT
CASTTDRGSGNTIYF
>-|TRBJ1-2|TRBD1|TRBV28
TGTGCCAGCAGGGTGGACAGGGGGCCTGGCTATGGCTACACCTTC
CASRVDRGPGYGYTF
>-|TRBJ1-1|TRBD1|TRBV23-1
TGCGCCAGCAGTCAATGGACAGGGGCTCCTAACACTGAAGCTTTCTTT
CASSQWTGAPNTEAFF
>-|TRBJ1-1|-|TRBV6-5
TGTGCCAGCAATCAGGGCGTGGATGCTTTCTTT
CASNQGVDAFF
>-|TRBJ2-4|-|TRBV9
TGTGCCAGCAGCGTAGCCGCCCTTCCGGGAAACATTCAGTACTTC
CASSVAALPGNIQYF
>-|TRBJ2-7|TRBD2|TRBV6-2/TRBV6-3
TGTGCCAGCAGTTACCAAGGGACTAGCCGGGCCTACGAGCAGTACTTC
CASSYQGTSRAYEQYF
>-|TRBJ1-6|-|TRBV15
TGTGCCACCAGCACCCTGGGCGGGCTTCTCATTTCACCCCTCCACTTT
CATSTLGGLLISPLHF
>-|TRBJ2-7|TRBD1|TRBV4-1
TGCGCCAGCAGCTTCGACAGGGGTCAAAACGAGCAGTACTTC
CASSFDRGQNEQYF
>-|TRBJ1-2|TRBD1|TRBV5-1
TGCGCCAGCACCACTGGGGGGGACAGGCCGAACTATGGCTACACCTTC
CASTTGGDRPNYGYTF
>-|TRBJ2-7|-|TRBV6-5
TGTGCCAGCAGTTACTCTCGAAGTGGGAGCGGTTACGAGCAGTACTTC
CASSYSRSGSGYEQYF
>-|TRBJ1-1|-|TRBV9
TGTGCCAGCAGCGTACAGGGTTTGGACACTGAAGCTTTCTTT
CASSVQGLDTEAFF
>-|TRBJ1-4|-|TRBV15
TGTGCCACCAGCAGAGAGTATGGCAGGGCAAATGAAAAACTGTTTTTT
CATSREYGRANEKLFF
>-|TRBJ1-5|-|TRBV30
TGTGCCTGGAGTGTAGGGGCTTTGAGCAATCAGCCCCAGCATTTT
CAWSVGALSNQPQHF
>-|TRBJ2-7|TRBD1|TRBV7-2
TGTGCCAGCGGGGGACAGCCCTTAGGCGAGCAGTACTTC
CASGGQPLGEQYF